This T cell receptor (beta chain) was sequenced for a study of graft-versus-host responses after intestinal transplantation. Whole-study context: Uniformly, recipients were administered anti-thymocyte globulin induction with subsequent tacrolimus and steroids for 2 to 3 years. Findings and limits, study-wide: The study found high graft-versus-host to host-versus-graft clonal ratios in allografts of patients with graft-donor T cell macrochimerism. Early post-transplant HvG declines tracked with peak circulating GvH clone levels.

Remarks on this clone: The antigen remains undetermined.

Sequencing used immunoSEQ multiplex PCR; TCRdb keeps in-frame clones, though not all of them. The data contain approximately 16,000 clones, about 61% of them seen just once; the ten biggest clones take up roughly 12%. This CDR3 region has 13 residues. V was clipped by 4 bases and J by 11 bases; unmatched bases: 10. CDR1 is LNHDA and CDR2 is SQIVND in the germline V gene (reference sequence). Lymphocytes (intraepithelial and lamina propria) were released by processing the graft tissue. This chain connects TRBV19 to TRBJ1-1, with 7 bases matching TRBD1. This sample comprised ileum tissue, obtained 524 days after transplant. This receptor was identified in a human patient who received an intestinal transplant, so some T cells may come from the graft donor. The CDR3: CASSTTGEEAAFF. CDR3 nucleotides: TGTGCCAGTAGTACCACAGGGGAGGAGGCCGCTTTCTTT. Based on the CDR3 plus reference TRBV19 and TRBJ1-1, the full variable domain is DGGITQSPKYLFRKEGQNVTLSCEQNLNHDAMYWYRQDPGQGLRLIYYSQIVNDFQKGDIAEGYSVSREKKESFPLTVTSAQKNPTAFYLCASSTTGEEAAFFGQGTRLTVV.